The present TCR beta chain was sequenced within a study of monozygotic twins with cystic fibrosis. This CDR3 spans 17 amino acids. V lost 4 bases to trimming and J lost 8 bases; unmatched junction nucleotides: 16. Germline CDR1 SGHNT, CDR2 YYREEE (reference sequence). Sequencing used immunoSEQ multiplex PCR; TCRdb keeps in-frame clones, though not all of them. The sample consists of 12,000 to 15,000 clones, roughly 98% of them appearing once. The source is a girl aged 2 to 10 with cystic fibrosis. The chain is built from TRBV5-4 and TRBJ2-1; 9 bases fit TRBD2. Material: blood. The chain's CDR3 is CASSARLAVESRDEQFF. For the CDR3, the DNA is TGTGCCAGCAGCGCGAGACTAGCGGTAGAATCCAGGGATGAGCAGTTCTTC. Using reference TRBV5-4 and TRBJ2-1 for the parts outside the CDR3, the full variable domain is ETGVTQSPTHLIKTRGQQVTLRCSSQSGHNTVSWYQQALGQGPQFIFQYYREEENGRGNFPPRFSGLQFPNYSSELNVNALELDDSALYLCASSARLAVESRDEQFFGPGTRLTVL.